The entry that follows covers one TCR beta chain sequence. Its antigen is not known. This entry comes from a study of cytotoxic CD8 clonotypes in ibrutinib-treated CLL. The overall study: The patients, some 12 relapsed/refractory and about 14 treatment-naive, included about 18 who were IGHV unmutated. Sequenced samples delivered averages of around 260,000 productive templates and around 100,000 productive rearrangements. Study-level findings and limits: Contraction or stability on treatment was seen for public clonotypes, which were uncommon. Collection times varied between progressing and sustained-remission patients.

The CDR3 is made up of 14 amino acids. The V gene end was trimmed by 5 bases and the J gene end by 2 bases; junction bases not matched to a gene: 2. CDR1 and CDR2 from the germline V gene are MNHEY and SVGAGI. Libraries were prepared by immunoSEQ multiplex PCR; TCRdb keeps only in-frame clonotypes and omits some of them. The data contain under 200,000 clones, approximately 80% of them singletons. This clonotype was sampled from a human donor with chronic lymphocytic leukemia. J is TRBJ2-5 and V is TRBV6-5; 10 bases are a match to TRBD2. Sequencing used PBMCs, obtained after 12 months of ibrutinib treatment. CDR3 loop: CASSGLAVQETQYF. CDR3 nucleotide sequence: TGTGCCAGCAGTGGACTAGCGGTTCAAGAGACCCAGTACTTC.